In its sample, the clone carrying this T cell receptor (beta chain) was seen once. What it binds is unknown. The data were taken from a study of OX40 agonist ivuxolimab in advanced cancers. Study background: Every 2 weeks, patients received ivuxolimab intravenously, dosed at 0.01 to 10 mg/kg.

TCRdb's table, derived via immunoSEQ multiplex PCR, lists solely in-frame clones and lacks some. The sample yields tens of thousands of clones, about 88% seen once. The junction had 8 bases not matched to a gene; V was cut back by 5 bases and J by 4 bases. The CDR3 is 15 residues long. Germline V gene lookup returns CDR1 GTSNPN and CDR2 SVGIG (reference sequence). Study-wide results and limits: Expanded peripheral T cells had an undetermined antigen specificity.

The source of this sequence is an adult with an advanced solid tumor such as melanoma, head and neck, liver or kidney cancer. Source: CD4+ or CD8+ T cells sorted from blood, taken in a trial of the OX40 agonist ivuxolimab. The chain carries TRBV30 and TRBJ2-7; 13 bases align to TRBD2. CDR3 in amino acids: CAWGLAGAQFYEQYF. CDR3 bases: TGTGCCTGGGGACTAGCGGGAGCCCAATTTTACGAGCAGTACTTC.